The sequence of this T cell receptor beta chain was determined in a study of T cells in Graves' hyperthyroidism and ophthalmopathy. This CDR3 is 17 amino acids long. CDR1 and CDR2 (germline): MGHRA, YSYEKL. The trim removed 4 bases at V and 1 base at J, leaving 10 bases unmatched. Uncontrolled infection, other autoimmune disease, pregnancy or lactation led to exclusion. The study based diagnoses on clinical symptoms, serum thyroxine and TRAb, thyroid ultrasound and orbital computed tomography. Fresh peripheral blood, around 11 ml of it, supplied the PBMCs. RNA transcripts provided the source from which TCR beta CDR3 regions were amplified. TCR CDR3 underwent first-round RT-PCR with the HTBI primer set. TCRdb used MiXCR to reprocess the multiplex PCR reads, holding one entry per CDR3 protein. Of about 210,000 distinct CDR3 sequences in the sample, roughly 18% were seen once.

The chain employs TRBV4-1 and TRBJ2-4; 7 bases are shared with TRBD1. The TCR originated in a man aged 45-60 years with Graves' hyperthyroidism. Source material: blood. CDR3 loop: CASSRVDRVVAKNIQYF. The CDR3 DNA sequence: TGCGCCAGCAGCCGCGTCGACAGGGTGGTTGCCAAAAACATTCAGTACTTC.